This T cell receptor beta chain was profiled in a study of blood T cell repertoires in COVID-19. About the research overall: Material from acute and convalescent COVID-19 was sourced from the United States, Italy and Spain. T cells, B-cell-depleted T cells, or PBMCs supplied cDNA or gDNA.

Data came from immunoSEQ multiplex PCR; TCRdb stores just in-frame clones and leaves some out. The sample lists over 95,000 clones, over 75% occurring once. Looked up from germline, CDR1 is KGHSH and CDR2 is LQKENI. The V segment lost 6 bases and the J segment 6 bases; nucleotides outside the gene matches: 5. The CDR3 extends over 14 amino acids. The V gene is TRBV18, the J gene TRBJ1-4; 9 nucleotides match TRBD1. The clonotype comes from a woman in her 70s who had recovered from COVID-19. The sequencing sample was made of peripheral blood. The CDR3 nucleotides are TGTGCCAGCTCCCGACAGGGGGGTGATGAAAAACTGTTTTTT. As protein: CASSRQGGDEKLFF.